What follows are 5 T cell receptor beta chains derived from one specimen sequenced in a study of regulatory T cells in long-lasting Graves disease. As to time point: persistent/refractory GD, antithyroid drugs over 5 years with positive TRAb. PBMCs were the source of the RNA used for TCR sequencing. The TCR beta library used iRepertoire HTBI primers with Arm-PCR amplification of CDR3. TCRdb itself ran the multiplex PCR reads through MiXCR, one entry per CDR3 protein. The data show approximately 290,000 distinct CDR3 sequences, with around 23% seen just once and around three fifths held by the top ten. The starting material was peripheral blood mononuclear cells (PBMCs), obtained when the disease was refractory, from a patient treated with antithyroid drugs. The receptors were sampled from a female donor with Graves disease.

DNA of the CDR3: TGTGCCAGCAGCCAGGGACTGGGGCCCCAGCATTTT. It translates to CASSQGLGPQHF. This chain joins TRBV3-1 and TRBJ1-5; weak D call: TRBD1 (5 bases). The length of the CDR3 is 12 residues. Germline V lookup: CDR1 LGHDT, CDR2 YNNKEL (reference sequence). Trimming stripped 3 bases from V and 9 bases from J, with 9 bases between.

This chain connects TRBV7-9 to TRBJ1-1; 8 bases align to TRBD1. The germline V gene has CDR1 SEHNR and CDR2 FQNEAQ (reference sequence). This CDR3 comprises 15 residues. V shed 5 bases and J 2 bases; nucleotides not matched to a gene: 7. The CDR3 region has the DNA TGTGCCAGCAGCCCACGGACAGGGCTCAACACTGAAGCTTTCTTT. Its protein is CASSPRTGLNTEAFF.

This clonotype occurred a few times. This CDR3 is CSADGTSNSYNEQFF. DNA for the CDR3: TGCAGTGCTGACGGGACTAGCAACTCCTACAATGAGCAGTTCTTC. The V call is TRBV20-1, the J call TRBJ2-1, with 9 bases aligning to TRBD2. The CDR3 sequence is 15 residues long. V was clipped by 5 bases and J by 0 bases; unmatched bases: 5. The germline V gene encodes CDR1 DFQATT and CDR2 SNEGSKA (reference sequence).

This clonotype was counted between two and nine times. This chain uses TRBV7-2 with TRBJ2-3; 8 bases agree with TRBD1. The ends lost 2 bases at V and 2 bases at J; junction bases unmatched: 9. This CDR3 is 17 amino acids long. Germline assignment: CDR1 SGHTA and CDR2 FQGNSA. Here the CDR3 reads CASSLRTGQLDTDTQYF. As DNA, the CDR3 is TGTGCCAGCAGCTTAAGGACAGGGCAGCTGGACACAGATACGCAGTATTTT.

This rearrangement joins TRBV27 to TRBJ2-1, with D uncertain. The CDR3 covers 15 residues. The V and J ends lost 6 bases and 0 bases respectively, with 12 bases between them. Germline V lookup: CDR1 MNHEY, CDR2 SMNVEV (reference sequence). This chain's CDR3 is CASSPSPCSYNEQFF. The CDR3 DNA sequence: TGTGCCAGCAGCCCAAGCCCTTGCTCCTACAATGAGCAGTTCTTC.